This T cell receptor (beta chain) was sequenced for a study of graft-versus-host responses after intestinal transplantation. Study-wide background: Recipients got multivisceral, liver-intestinal, or isolated intestinal transplants. The recipients all started with anti-thymocyte globulin induction and then took tacrolimus and steroids for 2 to 3 years.

Findings and limits, study-wide: GvH clones appeared in recipient marrow, some first in ileum or blood. Circulating GvH clones peaking coincided with falling HvG clones soon after transplant.

Turning to this clone: The antigen is undetermined.

Only in-frame clones appear in the TCRdb table, and some are missing; sequencing was by immunoSEQ multiplex PCR. The table has nearly 90,000 clones, around four fifths seen once. The CDR3 runs 16 residues. Germline values: CDR1 SGHRS, CDR2 YFSETQ. The junction had 13 bases not matched to a gene; V was cut back by 4 bases and J by 3 bases. The chain combines TRBV5-1 with TRBJ2-7, with TRBD1 matching 7 bases. This clonotype was sampled from a human donor who received an intestinal transplant. Sequences were derived from unstimulated CD8+ T cells sorted from spleen or lymph node cells, sampled before intestinal transplant. CDR3 region: CASSRYQTGFIYEQYF. Written as DNA, the CDR3 is TGCGCCAGCAGCCGCTATCAGACAGGGTTTATCTACGAGCAGTACTTC.